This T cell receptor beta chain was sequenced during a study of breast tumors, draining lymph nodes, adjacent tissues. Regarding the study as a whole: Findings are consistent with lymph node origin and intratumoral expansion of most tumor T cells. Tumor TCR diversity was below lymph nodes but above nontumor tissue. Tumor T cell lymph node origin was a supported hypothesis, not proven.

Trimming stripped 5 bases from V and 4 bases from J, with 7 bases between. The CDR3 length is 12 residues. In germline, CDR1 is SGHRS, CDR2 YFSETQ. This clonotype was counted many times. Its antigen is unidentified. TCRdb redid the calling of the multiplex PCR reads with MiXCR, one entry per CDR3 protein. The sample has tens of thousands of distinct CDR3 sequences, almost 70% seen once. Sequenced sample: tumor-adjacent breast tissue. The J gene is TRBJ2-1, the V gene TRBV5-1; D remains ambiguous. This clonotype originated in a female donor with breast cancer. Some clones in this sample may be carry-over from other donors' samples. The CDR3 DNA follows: TGCGCCAGCAGAACGGAGTACAATGAGCAGTTCTTC. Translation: CASRTEYNEQFF.